The clone carrying this TCR beta chain occurred a few times. Original analysis: The authors estimated nucleated cell counts from reference gene primer amplification. TCRdb's copy holds only in-frame clones and misses some; the assay was immunoSEQ multiplex PCR. V and J calls and clone size are given by that table; D and trimming were obtained from the DNA. In the table there are approximately 74,000 clones, roughly 90% of which are singletons. This CDR3 comprises 15 residues. From germline, CDR1 is SGHDN and CDR2 FVKESK. The V gene lost 3 bases and the J gene lost 9 bases, with 18 bases spanning the gap. This entry comes from a study of blood T cell repertoires in COVID-19. Study in general: Acute and convalescent COVID-19 samples came from the United States, Italy and Spain. Sources were T cells, B-cell-depleted T cells, or PBMCs; the material itself was cDNA or gDNA.

The receptor was isolated from a woman aged 55-69 years with acute or convalescent COVID-19. The rearrangement joins TRBV14 to TRBJ2-1; possibly TRBD2 for D (6 bases). Material for sequencing was peripheral blood. CDR3 nucleotide sequence: TGTGCCAGCAGCCAGGAACCACGACTAGTAATTGAGCAGTTCTTC. Encoded protein: CASSQEPRLVIEQFF.